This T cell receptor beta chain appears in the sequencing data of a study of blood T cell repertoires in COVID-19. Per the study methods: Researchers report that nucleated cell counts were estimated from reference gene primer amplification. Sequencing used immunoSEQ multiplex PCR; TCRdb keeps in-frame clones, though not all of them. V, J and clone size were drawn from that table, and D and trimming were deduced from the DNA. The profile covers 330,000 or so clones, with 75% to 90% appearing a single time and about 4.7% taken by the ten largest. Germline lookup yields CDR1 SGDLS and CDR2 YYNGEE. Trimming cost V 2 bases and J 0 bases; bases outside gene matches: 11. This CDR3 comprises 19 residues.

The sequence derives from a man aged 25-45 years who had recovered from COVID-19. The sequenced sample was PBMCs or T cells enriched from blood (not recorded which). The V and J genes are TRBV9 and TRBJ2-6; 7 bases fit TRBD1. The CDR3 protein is CASSVNRGDRDSGANVLTF. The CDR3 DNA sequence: TGTGCCAGCAGCGTTAATCGGGGTGACAGGGACTCTGGGGCCAACGTCCTGACTTTC.